The clone carrying this T cell receptor beta chain was detected many times. The antigen is unknown. This sample stems from a study of T-cell reconstitution after alpha-beta-depleted transplantation in children. Study-level results: Expanded clones from the graft, numbering several hundred, reportedly supplied alpha-beta T cells about two months after transplant. One year post-transplant, T-cell counts and diversity were largely derived from T cells produced anew.

A TCRbeta library incorporating unique molecular identifiers was prepared. TCRdb used MiXCR to reprocess the PCR reads, holding one entry per CDR3 protein. This sample carries around 700,000 distinct CDR3 sequences, 13% of them seen once, and the ten largest clones take approximately 0.8%. Germline V gives CDR1 DFQATT, CDR2 SNEGSKA (reference sequence). The CDR3 contains 10 residues. Material: PBMCs, obtained before TCRalphabeta/CD19-depleted stem cell transplant. The V call is TRBV20-1, the J call TRBJ2-5, with a possible D match to TRBD2 (6 bases). The receptor's source is a girl aged 2 to 9 with congenital amegakaryocytic thrombocytopenia, due to receive a stem cell transplant. CDR3 DNA: TGCAGGGACCGGGAGAGGAAACAGTACTTC. It is translated as CRDRERKQYF.